This T cell receptor (beta chain) was recorded in a study of T-cell memory formation after mild COVID-19. As for the study in general: TCR clusters largely stayed donor specific. Whole-study findings and limits: Researchers report contracting CD4+ clones mostly in CM and EM, with CD8+ clones in EMRA. Pre-infection memory contained some responding clones, which suggested that cross-reactive memory had joined.

Worth noting for this clonotype: Its antigen is as yet unknown.

TCRdb reanalysed the 5' RACE reads using MiXCR and keeps one entry per CDR3 protein. This table holds hundreds of thousands of distinct CDR3 sequences, 12% to 15% found once. The CDR3 runs 12 residues. Trimming left V 5 bases short and J 5 bases short, with 8 bases between. CDR1 is SGHTA and CDR2 is FQGNSA in the germline V gene. The clonotype comes from a man between 18 and 29 years old who had mild COVID-19 (a few samples of this study predate the infection). Cell type and time point are not known. V and J are TRBV7-2 and TRBJ2-3; D is ambiguous. The sequenced material came from PBMCs or a T cell subset sorted from them (not recorded which). CDR3 sequence reads: CASSVTLDTQYF. CDR3 in DNA: TGTGCCAGCAGCGTAACCTTAGATACGCAGTATTTT.